Below are 10 T cell receptor beta chains sequenced from a single sample in a study of shared clonotypes between healthy human individuals. Naive CD8 cells comprised CD45RO-negative, CCR7-positively selected cells, excluding terminally differentiated effector memory CD45RA+ cells. Clones were sequenced by immunoSEQ multiplex PCR, and TCRdb holds only the in-frame ones, with some missing. The sample records more than 2 million clones, just under 95% being singletons. Sequenced input: naive CD8+ T cells sorted from blood. The receptors here all came from a man younger than 35 in good health.

The V and J genes are TRBV11-2 and TRBJ2-3, with TRBD2 matching 11 bases. V lost 5 bases and J lost 0; bases outside the gene matches: 4. Germline loops: CDR1 SGHAT, CDR2 FQNNGV. This CDR3 has 16 amino acids. CDR3 amino acids: CASSLGLAGSTDTQYF. The CDR3 DNA sequence: TGTGCCAGCAGCCTTGGACTAGCGGGTAGCACAGATACGCAGTATTTT. Using reference TRBV11-2 and TRBJ2-3 for the parts outside the CDR3, the full variable domain is EAGVAQSPRYKIIEKRQSVAFWCNPISGHATLYWYQQILGQGPKLLIQFQNNGVVDDSQLPKDRFSAERLKGVDSTLKIQPAKLEDSAVYLCASSLGLAGSTDTQYFGPGTRLTVL.

The V gene is TRBV28, the J gene TRBJ1-5; TRBD1 is a possible D gene (5 bases). The V end was cut by 7 bases, the J end by 6 bases, with 16 bases between. CDR1 is MDHEN, CDR2 SYDVKM, per germline. This CDR3 is 14 amino acids long. The CDR3 DNA follows: TGTGCCAGCAAAGAGGTCCCGGGGGGTCAGCCCCAGCATTTT. As protein: CASKEVPGGQPQHF. Drawing the rest from reference TRBV28 and TRBJ1-5, the complete variable domain is DVKVTQSSRYLVKRTGEKVFLECVQDMDHENMFWYRQDPGLGLRLIYFSYDVKMKEKGDIPEGYSVSREKKERFSLILESASTNQTSMYLCASKEVPGGQPQHFGDGTRLSIL.

The V call is TRBV29-1, the J call TRBJ2-1, with TRBD2 identical over 13 bases. The germline V gene has CDR1 SQVTM and CDR2 ANQGSEA. This CDR3 has 15 amino acids. Trimming removed 5 bases from V and 7 bases from J; junction bases left unmatched: 8. As DNA, the CDR3 is TGCAGCGTTACCGAGGGACTAGCGGGAAGAAATGAGCAGTTCTTC. It yields the protein CSVTEGLAGRNEQFF.

The rearrangement links TRBV4-1 to TRBJ1-2, with TRBD1 matching over 12 bases. Germline assignment: CDR1 MGHRA and CDR2 YSYEKL. Trimming removed 1 base from V and 14 bases from J; junction bases left unmatched: 5. This CDR3 region has 13 residues. The CDR3 region has the DNA TGCGCCAGCAGCCAAGTGGGGACAGGGGGCAATACCTTC. It codes for CASSQVGTGGNTF.

The chain couples TRBV5-6 to TRBJ2-7; D call uncertain. There are 14 residues in the CDR3. The V end lost 0 bases, the J end lost 2 bases, and 9 bases lay between the germline ends. Germline V gives CDR1 SGHDT, CDR2 YYEEEE. The CDR3 here is CASSLVDKPYEQYF. CDR3 DNA: TGTGCCAGCAGCTTGGTAGACAAACCCTACGAGCAGTACTTC. The variable domain in full, with the rest retrieved from reference TRBV5-6 and TRBJ2-7, is DAGVTQSPTHLIKTRGQQVTLRCSPKSGHDTVSWYQQALGQGPQFIFQYYEEEERQRGNFPDRFSGHQFPNYSSELNVNALLLGDSALYLCASSLVDKPYEQYFGPGTRLTVT.

The chain recombines TRBV27 with TRBJ2-1; TRBD2 agrees at 12 bases. The trim removed 6 bases at V and 5 bases at J, leaving 5 bases unmatched. CDR3 length: 15 amino acids. Germline CDR1 reads MNHEY; CDR2 reads SMNVEV (reference sequence). DNA of the CDR3: TGTGCCAGCAGCCTACTAGCGGGGGGCCACAATGAGCAGTTCTTC. Protein: CASSLLAGGHNEQFF.

The chain carries TRBV11-2 and TRBJ2-4; possible D gene TRBD1, 6 bases. The CDR3 has 12 residues. The germline CDR1 and CDR2 sequences are SGHAT and FQNNGV. V was trimmed by 0 bases and J by 11 bases, leaving 8 bases between them. CDR3 in amino acids: CASSLEGAVQYF. Here the CDR3 DNA reads TGTGCCAGCAGCTTAGAGGGGGCCGTTCAGTACTTC.

This clone has only one observation. The rearrangement links TRBV5-1 to TRBJ2-1, with D unresolved. V lost 2 bases to trimming and J lost 5 bases, with 8 bases between them. This CDR3 spans 13 amino acids. Germline V gives CDR1 SGHRS, CDR2 YFSETQ. The CDR3 DNA reads TGCGCCAGCAGCTTTTACAGTCACAATGAGCAGTTCTTC. Its protein product is CASSFYSHNEQFF.

The V gene is TRBV30, the J gene TRBJ1-4, with D possibly being TRBD1 (5 bases). The germline V and J ends were trimmed by 5 bases and 8 bases, with 21 bases remaining between them. Germline V CDR1 and CDR2: GTSNPN, SVGIG (reference sequence). CDR3 length: 15 residues. The CDR3, as DNA: TGTGCCTGGCGGCGAATGGGGACCCCAGGGGAAAAACTGTTTTTT. Its protein is CAWRRMGTPGEKLFF.

The gene calls are TRBV15 and TRBJ1-2; possible D gene TRBD1, 5 bases. Trimming shortened V by 4 bases and J by 4 bases, and 16 bases separated the two germline ends. The CDR3 totals 15 residues. The germline V gene has CDR1 LNHNV and CDR2 YYDKDF (reference sequence). DNA for the CDR3: TGTGCCACCAGCAAAATGGGAGGGGAGGTCTATGGCTACACCTTC. The encoded protein is CATSKMGGEVYGYTF.